The 9 T cell receptor beta chains reported below all come from one sample, sequenced in a study of blood T cells in healthy people across ages. Then a second PCR, running roughly 6 to 12 cycles, was carried out with a sample-barcoded 5' primer and a J-beta primer mix. MiXCR, applied by TCRdb to the 5' RACE reads, yields one record per CDR3 protein. The sample lists hundreds of thousands of distinct CDR3 sequences, roughly half occurring once. The sample taken for sequencing was blood. These receptors all come from a woman aged 80 or over in good health.

This clonotype appeared many times. J is TRBJ2-3 and V is TRBV29-1; D gene ambiguous. CDR1 is SQVTM and CDR2 is ANQGSEA in the germline V gene. V gave up 7 bases and J gave up 7 bases, with 15 bases separating them. The CDR3 extends over 12 amino acids. The CDR3, as DNA: TGCAGCGCTGTTGGGCCGATTAATACGCAGTATTTT. Translation: CSAVGPINTQYF.

This clonotype was detected ten times or more. This sequence joins TRBV27 and TRBJ2-5; no reliable D call. Germline CDR1 and CDR2: MNHEY and SMNVEV (reference sequence). V shed 8 bases and J shed 7 bases, with 14 bases lying between them. This CDR3 spans 12 amino acids. The CDR3 loop is CASPQRDSTQYF. The DNA for the CDR3 is TGTGCCAGCCCCCAGCGAGACTCGACCCAGTACTTC.

Note on this clonotype: A clone one base away is much larger, so this may be a read error. This chain joins TRBV6-6 and TRBJ2-1, with D possibly TRBD1 on 6 matching bases. There are 12 residues in the CDR3. The germline V gene encodes CDR1 MNHNY and CDR2 SVGAGI (reference sequence). Trimming stripped 9 bases from V and 10 bases from J, with 16 bases between. Here the CDR3 DNA reads TGTGCCAGTAAAATGGACAGCTACGAGCAGTTCTTC. This sequence encodes CASKMDSYEQFF.

This clonotype was counted ten times or more. A junction boundary mismatches the germline segment, possibly from a read error. J is TRBJ1-5 and V is TRBV12-3 or TRBV12-4, with D unclear. The CDR3 loop spans 12 amino acids. This chain's CDR3 is CASSLGGQPQHF. The DNA for the CDR3 is TGTGCCAGCAGCTTAGGCGGTCAGCCCCAGCATTTT.

About this clonotype itself: At one of its ends the junction is not consistent with the germline gene, which may arise from a read error. V is TRBV10-3 and J is TRBJ1-5; 9 positions match TRBD1. This CDR3 region has 16 residues. Looked up from germline, CDR1 is ENHRY and CDR2 is SYGVKD. The chain's CDR3 is CAISGDRVDSSQPQHF. CDR3 nucleotide sequence: TGTGCCATCAGTGGGGACAGGGTGGACAGCAGTCAGCCCCAGCATTTT.

The chain is built from TRBV9 and TRBJ1-5; D is unclear. V was pared by 0 bases and J by 5 bases, with 6 bases between. Germline V gives CDR1 SGDLS, CDR2 YYNGEE. The CDR3 sequence is 13 residues long. CDR3 nucleotide sequence: TGTGCCAGCAGCGTAGCTCCAGATCAGCCCCAGCATTTT. Protein: CASSVAPDQPQHF. Together with reference TRBV9 and TRBJ1-5, the CDR3 gives the full variable domain: DSGVTQTPKHLITATGQRVTLRCSPRSGDLSVYWYQQSLDQGLQFLIQYYNGEERAKGNILERFSAQQFPDLHSELNLSSLELGDSALYFCASSVAPDQPQHFGDGTRLSIL.

This clonotype was observed at least ten times. The chain joins TRBV6-6 to TRBJ2-2; TRBD2 matches at 8 bases. Trimming cost V 6 bases and J 1 base; bases outside gene matches: 4. The CDR3 contains 15 residues. Germline V gene lookup returns CDR1 MNHNY and CDR2 SVGAGI (reference sequence). The CDR3 spells CASSLAGQNTGELFF. In DNA form, the CDR3 reads TGTGCCAGCAGCCTAGCGGGTCAGAACACCGGGGAGCTGTTTTTT.

The chain couples TRBV5-1 to TRBJ1-5; D gene uncertain. The V end lost 0 bases, the J end lost 9 bases, and 10 bases lay between the germline ends. The CDR3 length is 13 residues. Germline V gene data show CDR1 as SGHRS and CDR2 as YFSETQ. The CDR3 spells CASSLEGAGPQHF. In DNA, the CDR3 is TGCGCCAGCAGCTTGGAGGGAGCTGGGCCCCAGCATTTT.

This sequence joins TRBV28 and TRBJ1-1; D unclear. V lost 7 bases and J 10 bases, leaving 13 bases between the germline ends. This CDR3 spans 11 amino acids. Germline CDR1 is MDHEN and CDR2 is SYDVKM. CDR3 protein: CASTSPGGAFF. In DNA, the CDR3 is TGTGCCAGCACATCCCCGGGAGGAGCTTTCTTT.